This T cell receptor beta chain was identified in a study of neurological immune-mediated disorders. This CDR3 is 16 amino acids long. From germline, CDR1 is SGHTA and CDR2 FQGNSA. The V and J ends lost 5 bases and 2 bases, in that order; junction bases with no gene match: 7. TCRdb fed the 5' RACE reads into MiXCR, producing one record per CDR3 protein. The sample contains around 31,000 distinct CDR3 sequences, just over 4% of which appear only once. This clonotype was seen repeatedly, ten times or more. V is TRBV7-2 and J is TRBJ2-7; 12 bases align to TRBD2. The clonotype was recovered from a woman in her 40s in good health. The sample was CD4+ T cells from blood. CDR3 region: CASSLQGLAGPYEQYF. In nucleotides, the CDR3 is TGTGCCAGCAGCCTACAGGGACTAGCGGGTCCCTACGAGCAGTACTTC. The whole variable domain, filled in from reference TRBV7-2 and TRBJ2-7, reads GAGVSQSPSNKVTEKGKDVELRCDPISGHTALYWYRQSLGQGLEFLIYFQGNSAPDKSGLPSDRFSAERTGGSVSTLTIQRTQQEDSAVYLCASSLQGLAGPYEQYFGPGTRLTVT.